These 27 T cell receptor beta chains were all obtained from the same sample, sequenced in a study of blood T cell repertoires in COVID-19. The data were produced by immunoSEQ multiplex PCR, yet TCRdb's version contains in-frame clones alone and is incomplete. The table records about 49,000 clones, around four fifths of them present only once. Material for sequencing was peripheral blood. The receptors were sampled from a woman aged 60 to 75 with acute or convalescent COVID-19.

This chain links TRBV15 with TRBJ2-1, with TRBD1 identical over 7 bases. V gave up 0 bases and J gave up 7 bases; unmatched junction bases: 6. The CDR3 sequence is 15 residues long. The germline gives CDR1 LNHNV, CDR2 YYDKDF (reference sequence). The CDR3 region is CATSRERGQWNEQFF. The DNA for the CDR3 is TGTGCCACCAGCAGAGAGAGGGGGCAATGGAATGAGCAGTTCTTC.

Only a few counts were recorded for this clone. The chain joins TRBV28 to TRBJ1-1, with 8 positions matching TRBD1. The germline V gene encodes CDR1 MDHEN and CDR2 SYDVKM. This CDR3 is built from 12 residues. The trim removed 2 bases at V and 8 bases at J, leaving 1 base unmatched. In DNA form, the CDR3 reads TGTGCCAGCAGTTTAAGGACAGGGGAAGCTTTCTTT. The encoded protein is CASSLRTGEAFF.

The genes are TRBV7-7 and TRBJ2-5; TRBD1 matches at 8 bases. The CDR3 has 15 amino acids. Germline V CDR1 and CDR2: SSHAT, FNYEAQ (reference sequence). V lost 5 bases, J lost 1 base, and 6 bases stayed unmatched. In nucleotides, the CDR3 is TGTGCCAGCAGCCGTCTCGGACAGGGCCAAGAGACCCAGTACTTC. Translating it yields CASSRLGQGQETQYF.

Here the CDR3 reads CSVDQGPSLGGYTF. The CDR3 DNA sequence: TGCAGCGTTGATCAGGGGCCGTCTTTAGGGGGCTACACCTTC. V and J are TRBV29-1 and TRBJ1-2, with D perhaps TRBD1 (6 bases). V was shortened by 3 bases and J by 8 bases, with 19 bases between the two germline ends. Germline CDR1 reads SQVTM; CDR2 reads ANQGSEA. CDR3 length: 14 residues.

This clone came up once. V and J are TRBV19 and TRBJ1-2; 7 nucleotides match TRBD1. J gave up 7 bases and V 4 bases, and 6 bases lay outside the gene matches. The CDR3 is 13 amino acids. CDR1 is LNHDA and CDR2 is SQIVND in the germline V gene (reference sequence). In DNA, the CDR3 is TGTGCCAGTAGTACGAGGGGGCGCATTGGCTACACCTTC. It yields the protein CASSTRGRIGYTF.

The chain couples TRBV27 to TRBJ1-5; 7 bases align to TRBD1. Germline lookup yields CDR1 MNHEY and CDR2 SMNVEV (reference sequence). The CDR3 contains 14 residues. The J segment lost 1 base and the V segment lost 4 bases, leaving 1 base of the junction unmatched. CDR3: CASSSQGSNQPQHF. The CDR3 nucleotides read TGTGCCAGCAGTTCACAGGGGAGCAATCAGCCCCAGCATTTT.

The sample holds one count of this clone. This chain joins TRBV27 and TRBJ1-4; 10 bases match TRBD1. The germline V gene has CDR1 MNHEY and CDR2 SMNVEV (reference sequence). Germline trimming cut 5 bases from V and 0 bases from J; bases unmatched to any gene: 9. The CDR3 has 18 amino acids. CDR3 in amino acids: CASSLRLTGGSTNEKLFF. For the CDR3, the DNA is TGTGCCAGCAGTCTAAGATTGACAGGGGGCTCAACTAATGAAAAACTGTTTTTT. Together with reference TRBV27 and TRBJ1-4, the CDR3 gives the full variable domain: EAQVTQNPRYLITVTGKKLTVTCSQNMNHEYMSWYRQDPGLGLRQIYYSMNVEVTDKGDVPEGYKVSRKEKRNFPLILESPSPNQTSLYFCASSLRLTGGSTNEKLFFGSGTQLSVL.

The V and J genes are TRBV5-5 and TRBJ1-4; 7 bases line up with TRBD1. V was pared by 4 bases and J by 3 bases, with 3 bases of the junction left unmatched. Per germline, CDR1 SGHKS and CDR2 YYEKEE (reference sequence). The CDR3 is made up of 14 amino acids. CDR3 DNA sequence: TGTGCCAGCAGCGTGGGACAGCCTAATGAAAAACTGTTTTTT. Encoded protein: CASSVGQPNEKLFF.

This chain links TRBV9 with TRBJ1-6, with D perhaps matching TRBD1 (5 bases). V lost 3 bases and J 10 bases, leaving 20 bases between the germline ends. Germline V gene lookup returns CDR1 SGDLS and CDR2 YYNGEE. The CDR3 extends over 16 amino acids. The CDR3 loop is CASSAGSGRVRSPLHF. The CDR3 region has the DNA TGTGCCAGCAGCGCCGGATCAGGGAGGGTGCGATCACCCCTCCACTTT.

The chain combines TRBV3-1 (or the pseudogene TRBV3-2) with TRBJ1-5, with 7 bases that match TRBD1. Unmatched junction bases numbered 12, after V lost 4 bases and J lost 6 bases. There are 16 residues in the CDR3. The germline gives CDR1 LGHDT, CDR2 YNNKEL (reference sequence). CDR3 DNA: TGTGCCAGCAGCCCTCCAAGGGGGACAGCGCCTCAGCCCCAGCATTTT. Translation: CASSPPRGTAPQPQHF.

V and J are TRBV6-1 and TRBJ1-5, with 7 bases fitting TRBD1. The CDR3 has 15 residues. The germline V gene has CDR1 MNHNS and CDR2 SASEGT. V shed 3 bases, J shed 2 bases, and the junction held 4 bases outside the gene matches. Here the CDR3 reads CASSETGIGNQPQHF. In DNA, the CDR3 is TGTGCCAGCAGTGAGACAGGGATCGGCAATCAGCCCCAGCATTTT.

This clone was seen a handful of times. The CDR3 DNA reads TGTGCCAGCAGCTTACCTAGCGTGAGCTCCTACGAGCAGTACTTC. It encodes CASSLPSVSSYEQYF. This chain connects TRBV7-2 to TRBJ2-7; tentative D call: TRBD2 (6 bases). The CDR3 has 15 residues. Germline V lookup: CDR1 SGHTA, CDR2 FQGNSA. The V and J ends lost 2 bases and 0 bases respectively, with 11 bases between them.

The chain joins TRBV5-1 to TRBJ1-2, with TRBD1 matching over 8 bases. The CDR3 covers 15 residues. The V and J ends lost 0 bases and 2 bases, in that order; junction bases with no gene match: 3. Germline V lookup: CDR1 SGHRS, CDR2 YFSETQ. The CDR3 region is CASSLAGGQNYGYTF. In nucleotides, the CDR3 is TGCGCCAGCAGCTTGGCAGGGGGCCAGAACTATGGCTACACCTTC.

The chain has TRBV6-5 and TRBJ2-7, with 8 bases matching TRBD2. Germline V CDR1 and CDR2: MNHEY, SVGAGI. The CDR3 loop spans 14 amino acids. The V and J ends lost 8 bases and 7 bases, in that order; junction bases with no gene match: 13. The CDR3 spells CASLAGKALGEQYF. Here the CDR3 DNA reads TGTGCCAGCTTAGCGGGGAAGGCCTTAGGGGAGCAGTACTTC.

This chain links TRBV5-1 with TRBJ1-4; D possibly corresponds to TRBD1 (6 bases). Trimming removed 4 bases at V and 8 bases at J, with 15 bases between. The CDR3 consists of 14 residues. The germline gives CDR1 SGHRS, CDR2 YFSETQ. The chain's CDR3 is CASSPERGNEKLFF. The CDR3 DNA sequence: TGCGCCAGCAGCCCGGAGAGGGGGAACGAAAAACTGTTTTTT.

The chain recombines TRBV5-6 with TRBJ1-1, with a weak D call TRBD1 (6 bases). From germline, CDR1 is SGHDT and CDR2 YYEEEE. The V end was cut by 1 base, the J end by 0 bases, with 10 bases between. The CDR3 consists of 15 residues. The CDR3 here is CASSLWGGLNTEAFF. CDR3 bases: TGTGCCAGCAGCTTGTGGGGGGGCTTGAACACTGAAGCTTTCTTT.

The rearrangement links TRBV27 to TRBJ1-1; D perhaps matches TRBD1 (5 bases). This CDR3 spans 18 amino acids. V lost 4 bases to trimming and J lost 2 bases, with 23 bases between them. Per the germline V gene, CDR1 is MNHEY and CDR2 is SMNVEV (reference sequence). CDR3 amino acids: CASSSIMEWGGVNTEAFF. The CDR3 region has the DNA TGTGCCAGCAGTTCAATTATGGAATGGGGCGGCGTCAACACTGAAGCTTTCTTT.

The chain employs TRBV4-1 and TRBJ1-6; 8 bases are shared with TRBD1. V shed 0 bases and J 10 bases; nucleotides not matched to a gene: 2. The CDR3 is made up of 14 amino acids. Germline assignment: CDR1 MGHRA and CDR2 YSYEKL. CDR3 residues: CASSQEAGGSPLHF. The CDR3 DNA is TGCGCCAGCAGCCAAGAGGCAGGGGGCTCACCCCTCCACTTT.

This clone was seen only once. This rearrangement joins TRBV15 to TRBJ1-1; D remains unclear. V shed 6 bases and J shed 2 bases, with 10 bases lying between them. Germline CDR1 is LNHNV and CDR2 is YYDKDF (reference sequence). The CDR3 loop spans 13 amino acids. CDR3 sequence reads: CATSGGVNTEAFF. DNA for the CDR3: TGTGCCACCAGTGGCGGGGTCAACACTGAAGCTTTCTTT.

The chain employs TRBV24-1 and TRBJ1-6, with D possibly being TRBD1 (6 bases). Germline assignment: CDR1 KGHDR and CDR2 SFDVKD. There are 13 residues in the CDR3. Trimming took 4 bases from V and 8 from J, leaving 8 bases between them. The CDR3 region is CATSEDSHSPLHF. The CDR3 DNA reads as TGTGCCACCAGTGAGGACAGTCATTCACCCCTCCACTTT.

The CDR3 bases are TGTGCCAGCAGCCCTCGACAATTACAGAGCAATCAGCCCCAGCATTTT. Translation: CASSPRQLQSNQPQHF. This rearrangement joins TRBV6-2 or TRBV6-3 to TRBJ1-5; D gene unclear. V was cut by 6 bases and J by 1 base, with 16 bases left in between. This CDR3 has 16 amino acids. Looked up from germline, CDR1 is MNHEY and CDR2 is SVGEGT.

The CDR3, as DNA: TGTGCCAGCCAGCGTGGTCTAGAGTATGGCTACACCTTC. Translated, it gives CASQRGLEYGYTF. The rearrangement uses TRBV11-2 and TRBJ1-2, with D unclear. Trimming stripped 8 bases from V and 5 bases from J, with 15 bases between. The V gene's germline CDR1 is SGHAT and CDR2 FQNNGV. This CDR3 contains 13 residues.

This chain links TRBV10-2 with TRBJ1-2; 7 nucleotides align to TRBD1. The CDR3 extends over 14 amino acids. From germline, CDR1 is WSHSY and CDR2 SAAADI. The ends lost 3 bases at V and 5 bases at J; junction bases unmatched: 6. The CDR3 DNA is TGCGCCAGCAGTGATCCGGGACAGTCATATGGCTACACCTTC. The encoded protein is CASSDPGQSYGYTF.

The rearrangement links TRBV5-4 to TRBJ2-5, with D possibly matching TRBD2 (6 bases). The CDR3 spans 14 residues. Germline V gene data show CDR1 as SGHNT and CDR2 as YYREEE (reference sequence). The V end lost 0 bases, the J end lost 4 bases, and 10 bases lay between the germline ends. CDR3 loop: CASSLAGGGETQYF. CDR3 nucleotides: TGTGCCAGCAGCTTGGCCGGGGGAGGAGAGACCCAGTACTTC.

This clone was picked up one time. Within the sample, other DNA sequences also encode this same CDR3. The chain recombines TRBV18 with TRBJ1-1, with D perhaps TRBD1 (6 bases). Germline lookup yields CDR1 KGHSH and CDR2 LQKENI. The CDR3 has 13 residues. The V and J ends lost 3 bases and 1 base respectively, with 6 bases between them. The CDR3 DNA is TGTGCCAGCTCACCGGGACAGAACACTGAAGCTTTCTTT. It codes for CASSPGQNTEAFF.

This clone has a single count. This sample includes further DNA sequences coding for the same CDR3. This rearrangement joins TRBV4-1 to TRBJ2-7; TRBD1 agrees at 9 bases. The CDR3 consists of 14 residues. Germline trimming cut 1 base from V and 2 bases from J; bases unmatched to any gene: 0. Germline-derived CDR1 and CDR2 are MGHRA and YSYEKL. The CDR3 region is CASSQGDRAYEQYF. The CDR3 region has the DNA TGCGCCAGCAGCCAAGGGGACAGGGCCTACGAGCAGTACTTC.

The V call is TRBV19, the J call TRBJ1-2, with D possibly being TRBD1 (5 bases). The V gene lost 4 bases and the J gene lost 1 base, with 19 bases spanning the gap. The CDR3 has 17 amino acids. Germline values: CDR1 LNHDA, CDR2 SQIVND (reference sequence). CDR3 coding DNA: TGTGCCAGTAGTAAAGACATCCGACAGACACATAACTATGGCTACACCTTC. Encoded protein: CASSKDIRQTHNYGYTF.